This T cell receptor (beta chain) stems from a study of T cells expressing NK-cell markers. Turning to the study itself: TCR beta repertoires came from sorted CD3+CD56+NKG2C+, CD3+CD56+NKG2C- and CD3+CD56-NKG2C+ T cells. Study-wide points: Top CD8+ clonotypes included the dominant CD3+CD56+NKG2C+ clonotypes in 6 or 7 donors.

Regarding this clonotype: Its antigen is unknown.

What made the TCR beta cDNA was 5'RACE template switching with UMIs. TCRdb reprocessed the 5' RACE reads and stores each CDR3 protein as one record, lacking DNA. Its listing shows about 150,000 distinct CDR3 sequences. The CDR3 covers 15 residues. Germline V lookup: CDR1 MNHEY, CDR2 SMNVEV (reference sequence). The rearrangement links TRBV27 to TRBJ2-7. Sequencing input: blood T cells: a sorted CD56 or NKG2C T cell subset, CD4+ or CD8+ T cells, or bulk PBMC T cells (not recorded which). This TCR was recovered from a man between 18 and 69 years old in good health. The CDR3 loop is CASSLYGFSAYEQYF.